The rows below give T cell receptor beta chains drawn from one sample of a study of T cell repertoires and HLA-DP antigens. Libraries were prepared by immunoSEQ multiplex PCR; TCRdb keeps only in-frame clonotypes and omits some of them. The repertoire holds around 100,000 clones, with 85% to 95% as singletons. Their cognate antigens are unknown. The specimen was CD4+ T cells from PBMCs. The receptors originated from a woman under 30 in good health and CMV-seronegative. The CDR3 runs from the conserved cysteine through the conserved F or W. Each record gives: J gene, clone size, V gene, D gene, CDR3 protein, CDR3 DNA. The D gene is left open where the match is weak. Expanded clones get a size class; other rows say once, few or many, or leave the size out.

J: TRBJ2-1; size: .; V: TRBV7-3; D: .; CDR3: CASSPLRGARNEQFF; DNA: TGTGCCAGCAGCCCATTACGGGGGGCGCGCAATGAGCAGTTCTTC
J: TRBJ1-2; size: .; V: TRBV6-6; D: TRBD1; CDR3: CASSPPGQGSGYTF; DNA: TGTGCCAGCAGCCCCCCGGGACAGGGGAGCGGCTACACCTTC
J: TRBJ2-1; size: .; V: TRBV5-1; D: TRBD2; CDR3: CASSATSGGALEQFF; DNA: TGCGCCAGCAGCGCGACTAGCGGGGGGGCCCTTGAGCAGTTCTTC
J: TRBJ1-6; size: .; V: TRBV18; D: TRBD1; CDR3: CASSPNLGQSNSPLHF; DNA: TGTGCCAGCTCACCAAATTTGGGACAGTCCAATTCACCCCTCCACTTT
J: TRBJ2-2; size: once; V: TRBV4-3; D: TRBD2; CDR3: CASSQGEGSYTGELFF; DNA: TGCGCCAGCAGCCAAGGGGAGGGCAGTTACACCGGGGAGCTGTTTTTT
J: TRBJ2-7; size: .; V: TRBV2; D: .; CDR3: CASRRRLSYEQYF; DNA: TGTGCCAGCAGGAGAAGACTCTCCTACGAGCAGTACTTC
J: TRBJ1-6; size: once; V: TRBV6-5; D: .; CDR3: CASSYGSQGRGPLHF; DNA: TGTGCCAGCAGTTACGGCTCGCAGGGAAGAGGACCCCTCCACTTT
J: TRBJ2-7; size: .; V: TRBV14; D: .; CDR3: CANPNTLQGLEQYF; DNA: TGTGCCAACCCGAACACTTTACAGGGTTTAGAGCAGTACTTC
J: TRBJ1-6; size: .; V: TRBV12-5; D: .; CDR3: CASGALDSYNSPLHF; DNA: TGTGCTAGTGGCGCCCTGGACAGTTATAATTCACCCCTCCACTTT
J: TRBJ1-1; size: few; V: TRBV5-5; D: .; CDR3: CASSPSVGFLAFF; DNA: TGTGCCAGCAGCCCCTCGGTAGGTTTTCTGGCTTTCTTT
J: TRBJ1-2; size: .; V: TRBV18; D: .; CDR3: CASSPTDNYGYTF; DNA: TGTGCCAGCTCACCGACGGATAACTATGGCTACACCTTC